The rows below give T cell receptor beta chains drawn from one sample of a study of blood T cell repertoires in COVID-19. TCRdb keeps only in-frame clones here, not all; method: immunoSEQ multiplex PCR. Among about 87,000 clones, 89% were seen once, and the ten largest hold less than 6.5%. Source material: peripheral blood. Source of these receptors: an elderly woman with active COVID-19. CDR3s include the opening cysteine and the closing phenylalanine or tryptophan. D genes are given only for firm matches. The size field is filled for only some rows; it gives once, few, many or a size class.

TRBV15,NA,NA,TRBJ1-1,CATSPRGLTEAFF,TGTGCCACCAGCCCGCGAGGGCTCACTGAAGCTTTCTTT
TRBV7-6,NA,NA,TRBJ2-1,CASSLVEGIGNEQFF,TGTGCCAGCAGCTTAGTTGAGGGTATAGGCAATGAGCAGTTCTTC
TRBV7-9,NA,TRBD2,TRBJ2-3,CASSSGTSGTDTQYF,TGTGCCAGCAGCTCAGGGACTAGCGGCACAGATACGCAGTATTTT
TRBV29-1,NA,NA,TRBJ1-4,CSVELARSNEKLFF,TGCAGCGTTGAACTGGCCCGCTCTAATGAAAAACTGTTTTTT
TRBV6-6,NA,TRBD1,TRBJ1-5,CASSWDREINQPQHF,TGTGCCAGCAGCTGGGACAGGGAAATTAATCAGCCCCAGCATTTT
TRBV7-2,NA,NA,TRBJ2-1,CASSLKSPFHSYNEQFF,TGTGCCAGCAGCTTAAAAAGCCCTTTCCATTCCTACAATGAGCAGTTCTTC
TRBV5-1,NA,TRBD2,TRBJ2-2,CASSPQTSANTGELFF,TGCGCCAGCAGCCCCCAGACTAGCGCGAACACCGGGGAGCTGTTTTTT
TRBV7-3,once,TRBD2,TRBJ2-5,CASSFLAGGEETQYF,TGTGCCAGCAGCTTCCTAGCGGGAGGAGAAGAGACCCAGTACTTC
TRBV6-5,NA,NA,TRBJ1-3,CASIRSQDGNTIYF,TGTGCCAGCATAAGGTCTCAGGATGGAAACACCATATATTTT
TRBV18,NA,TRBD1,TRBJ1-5,CASSPQDRSNQPQHF,TGTGCCAGCTCACCTCAGGACAGGAGCAATCAGCCCCAGCATTTT
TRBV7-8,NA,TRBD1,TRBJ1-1,CASSFIGGGVNTEAFF,TGTGCCAGCAGCTTTATAGGGGGCGGCGTGAACACTGAAGCTTTCTTT
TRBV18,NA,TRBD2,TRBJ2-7,CASSSLAGAGYEQYF,TGTGCCAGCTCGTCTCTAGCGGGAGCCGGCTACGAGCAGTACTTC
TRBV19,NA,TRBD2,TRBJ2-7,CASSSSGTYEQYF,TGTGCCAGTAGTTCTAGCGGTACCTACGAGCAGTACTTC
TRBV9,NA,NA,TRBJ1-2,CASSAGAGVSYGYTF,TGTGCCAGCAGCGCGGGAGCGGGCGTTAGCTATGGCTACACCTTC
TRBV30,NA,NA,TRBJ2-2,CAGRFRVITGELFF,TGCGCTGGACGGTTCAGGGTAATCACCGGGGAGCTGTTTTTT
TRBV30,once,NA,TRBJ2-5,CAWRGGALETQYF,TGTGCCTGGAGGGGGGGGGCGCTTGAGACCCAGTACTTC
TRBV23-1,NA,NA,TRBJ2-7,CASSQFGQANVEQYF,TGCGCCAGCAGTCAATTTGGCCAGGCGAATGTGGAGCAGTACTTC
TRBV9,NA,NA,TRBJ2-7,CASSVAEGAHYEQYF,TGTGCCAGCAGCGTAGCTGAAGGGGCCCACTACGAGCAGTACTTC
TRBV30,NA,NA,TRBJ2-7,CAWSLVAREQYF,TGTGCCTGGAGTTTGGTAGCGCGGGAGCAGTACTTC
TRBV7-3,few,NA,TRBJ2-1,CASSLRSGAGYNEQFF,TGTGCCAGCAGCTTAAGGTCAGGGGCTGGCTACAATGAGCAGTTCTTC
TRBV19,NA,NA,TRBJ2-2,CASSITTRHGRVEQTGELFF,TGTGCCAGTAGTATAACGACCCGCCATGGGCGAGTGGAACAAACCGGGGAGCTGTTTTTT
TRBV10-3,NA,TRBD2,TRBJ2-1,CAISDGRAHNEQFF,TGTGCCATCAGTGACGGGAGGGCCCACAATGAGCAGTTCTTC
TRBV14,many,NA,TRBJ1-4,CASSPGIRDEKLFF,TGTGCCAGCAGCCCGGGTATCCGGGATGAAAAACTGTTTTTT
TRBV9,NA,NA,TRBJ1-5,CASSVGTRDQPQHF,TGTGCCAGCAGCGTCGGGACACGGGATCAGCCCCAGCATTTT
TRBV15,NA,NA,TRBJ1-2,CATSRGRGPNYGYTF,TGTGCCACCAGCAGGGGCAGGGGTCCTAACTATGGCTACACCTTC
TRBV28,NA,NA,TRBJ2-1,CASSLLGRGHYNEQFF,TGTGCCAGCAGTTTATTGGGCAGGGGACATTACAATGAGCAGTTCTTC
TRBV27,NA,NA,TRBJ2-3,CASSLMSGSSTDTQYF,TGTGCCAGCAGTTTGATGAGCGGCTCTAGCACAGATACGCAGTATTTT
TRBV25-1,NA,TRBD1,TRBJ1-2,CASSDTGTGNYGYTF,TGTGCCAGCAGTGACACCGGGACAGGGAACTATGGCTACACCTTC